The clone carrying this T cell receptor (beta chain) was found a few times. Its cognate antigen is unknown. The entry originates in a study of identical twins. Study-wide points: Models predicted too little out-of-frame TCR alpha sharing in monozygotic twins. Some out-of-frame alpha sequences were shared by twins, and these showed excess low generation probability. Fewer insertions were carried by abundant cord blood beta clonotypes, but none was seen in memory repertoires.

Germline V gives CDR1 SGHTA, CDR2 FQGNSA. CDR3 size: 14 residues. V lost 9 bases and J lost 7; bases outside the gene matches: 11. Template switching, a step in the protocol, added a universal primer site, and cDNA carried unique molecular identifiers. TCRdb reprocessed the 5' RACE reads with MiXCR, giving one entry per CDR3 protein. The sample contains about 150,000 distinct CDR3 sequences, roughly 3.5% of which appear only once. The receptor's source is a man between 18 and 35 years old in good health. The chain links TRBV7-2 to TRBJ2-1; TRBD2 matches at 8 bases. Sequencing input: memory T cells sorted from blood. Here the CDR3 DNA reads TGTGCCAGTAAAAGCGGGAGAACCAATAATGAGCAGTTCTTC. This encodes CASKSGRTNNEQFF.